This T cell receptor (beta chain) stems from a study of cytomegalovirus exposure and HLA in healthy donors. Study information: Clustering assigned 81% of the 350 to 450 genotyped donors to the Caucasian-associated ancestry cluster.

60 Vbeta and 13 Jbeta primers were used in PCR. TCRdb keeps only in-frame clones here, not all; method: immunoSEQ multiplex PCR. Among 100,000 to 150,000 clones listed, around four fifths were seen once. This clone was detected once. CDR1 and CDR2 (germline): SGDLS, YYNGEE. CDR3 length equals 18 residues. The germline V and J ends were trimmed by 3 bases and 2 bases, with 22 bases remaining between them. The chain employs TRBV9 and TRBJ2-3; D is perhaps TRBD2 (6 bases). Material for sequencing was PBMCs. The origin of this receptor is a middle-aged man in good health and CMV-seronegative. DNA of the CDR3: TGTGCCAGCAGCGAGGGCCCTCAATTGGCGGGGAACACAGATACGCAGTATTTT. The encoded protein is CASSEGPQLAGNTDTQYF. Supplemented by reference TRBV9 and TRBJ2-3, the full variable domain reads DSGVTQTPKHLITATGQRVTLRCSPRSGDLSVYWYQQSLDQGLQFLIQYYNGEERAKGNILERFSAQQFPDLHSELNLSSLELGDSALYFCASSEGPQLAGNTDTQYFGPGTRLTVL.